This T cell receptor (beta chain) came from a study of vaccination and CD4 T cells after COVID-19. The ends were cut back, 6 bases at V and 2 bases at J, with 17 bases in the middle. The CDR3 loop spans 15 amino acids. CDR1 is MNHNS and CDR2 is SASEGT in the germline V gene. Treatment given: roughly ten-day PBMC culture with coronavirus spike peptide pools or control peptides (ViraFEST assay). Cell culture was performed with roughly 1.8 million PBMCs per well in the presence of approximately 10 IU/ml IL-2 and roughly 10 ug/ml peptide pools. With the Oncomine TCR Beta short-read assay, DNA from cultured CD4+ T cells was sequenced. The source of extracted genomic DNA was cultured CD4+ T cells. TCRdb processed the PCR reads anew with MiXCR; each CDR3 protein has one entry. The sample yields 9,500 to 15,000 distinct CDR3 sequences, roughly three fifths seen once. This clonotype was seen a handful of times. Its antigen is as yet unknown.

The origin of this receptor is a human donor who had recovered from COVID-19. The sequenced sample consisted of CD4+ T cells from blood, cultured in vitro. The gene calls are TRBV6-1 and TRBJ2-7; no clear D. The CDR3 spells CASSPGWATAYEQYF. The CDR3 DNA follows: TGTGCCAGCAGCCCCGGTTGGGCCACGGCCTACGAGCAGTACTTC.